This T cell receptor beta chain was found in a study of blood T cell repertoires in COVID-19. Overall study context: Whether acute or convalescent, the COVID-19 samples came from the United States, Italy and Spain.

V was cut by 3 bases and J by 8 bases, with 19 bases left in between. In germline, CDR1 is KGHDR, CDR2 SFDVKD. The CDR3 has 16 amino acids. In the source study's methods: The authors estimated nucleated cell counts from reference gene primer amplification. Generated by immunoSEQ multiplex PCR, the TCRdb table keeps only in-frame clones and is missing some. The V and J calls and clone size come from that table; D and trimming were worked out from the DNA. The sample yields more than 300,000 clones, roughly 89% seen once. Participant reports of clinical history set cohort assignment. This clone was seen a single time.

The TCR comes from a woman aged 25 to 39 who had recovered from COVID-19. The chain recombines TRBV24-1 with TRBJ2-1; D possibly corresponds to TRBD1 (5 bases). The sample comprised PBMCs or T cells enriched from blood (not recorded which). The CDR3 sequence: CATSDLWSDIDDEQFF. CDR3 nucleotides: TGTGCCACCAGTGATCTATGGTCGGACATAGATGATGAGCAGTTCTTC.